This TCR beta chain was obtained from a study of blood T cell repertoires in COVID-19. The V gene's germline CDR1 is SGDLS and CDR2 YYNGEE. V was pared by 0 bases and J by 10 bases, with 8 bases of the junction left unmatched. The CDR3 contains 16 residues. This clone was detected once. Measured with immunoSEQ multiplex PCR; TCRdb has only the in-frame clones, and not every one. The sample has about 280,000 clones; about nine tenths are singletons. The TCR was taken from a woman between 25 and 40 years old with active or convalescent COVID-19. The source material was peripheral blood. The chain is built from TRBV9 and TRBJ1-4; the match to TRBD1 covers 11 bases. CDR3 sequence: CASSVERTGGAGKLFF. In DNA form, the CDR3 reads TGTGCCAGCAGCGTAGAGAGGACAGGGGGCGCCGGAAAACTGTTTTTT.